This record looks at one T cell receptor beta chain sequence and its context. Its antigen remains unidentified. This entry belongs to a study of blood T cells in healthy people across ages. General study points: There was a strong correlation between TCR beta diversity and naive T cell percentage. The fall in TCR beta diversity per million T cells was roughly linear with age.

Sample-barcoded 5' priming and a J-beta primer mix drove a second PCR of 7 to 11 cycles. Each single sample gave us at least 3 million CDR3-containing paired-end reads. Each CDR3 protein gets one entry after TCRdb re-called the 5' RACE reads with MiXCR. This sample has hundreds of thousands of distinct CDR3 sequences, with approximately 49% found just once. V was shortened by 2 bases and J by 2 bases, with 11 bases between the two germline ends. CDR3 length equals 15 residues. Germline CDR1 and CDR2: MDHEN and SYDVKM. Sequenced: blood. The sequence derives from a woman between 55 and 75 years old in good health. V usage is TRBV28 and J usage is TRBJ2-3; a weak D match, TRBD1 (6 bases). The CDR3 DNA is TGTGCCAGCAGTTTAAGGGACACATTCACAGATACGCAGTATTTT. Its translation is CASSLRDTFTDTQYF.